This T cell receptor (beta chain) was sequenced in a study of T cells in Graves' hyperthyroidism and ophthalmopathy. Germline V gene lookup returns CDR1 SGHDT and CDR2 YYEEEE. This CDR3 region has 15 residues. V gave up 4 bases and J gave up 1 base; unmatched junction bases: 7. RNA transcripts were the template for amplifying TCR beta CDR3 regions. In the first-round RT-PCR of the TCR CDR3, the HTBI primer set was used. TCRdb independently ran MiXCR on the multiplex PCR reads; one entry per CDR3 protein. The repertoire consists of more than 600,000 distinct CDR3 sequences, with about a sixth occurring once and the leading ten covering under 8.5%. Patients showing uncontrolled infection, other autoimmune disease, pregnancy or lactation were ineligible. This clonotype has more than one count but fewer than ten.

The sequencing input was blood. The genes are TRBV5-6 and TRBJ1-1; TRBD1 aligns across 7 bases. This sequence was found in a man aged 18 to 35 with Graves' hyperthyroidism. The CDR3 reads CASSQTTGWNTEAFF. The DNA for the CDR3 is TGTGCCAGCAGCCAAACGACAGGGTGGAACACTGAAGCTTTCTTT.